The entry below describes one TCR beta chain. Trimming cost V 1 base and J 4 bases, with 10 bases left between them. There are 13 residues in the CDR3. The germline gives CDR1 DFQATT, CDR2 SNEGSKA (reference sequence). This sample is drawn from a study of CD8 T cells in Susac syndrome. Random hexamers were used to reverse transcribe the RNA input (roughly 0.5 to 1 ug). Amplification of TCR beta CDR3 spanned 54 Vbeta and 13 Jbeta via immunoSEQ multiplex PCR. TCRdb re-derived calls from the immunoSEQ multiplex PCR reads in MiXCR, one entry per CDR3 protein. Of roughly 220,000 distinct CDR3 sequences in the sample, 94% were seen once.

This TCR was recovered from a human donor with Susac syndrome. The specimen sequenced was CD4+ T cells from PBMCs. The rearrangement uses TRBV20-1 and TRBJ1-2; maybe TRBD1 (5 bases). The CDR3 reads CSARVPGFYGYTF. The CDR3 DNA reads TGCAGTGCTAGAGTTCCAGGGTTCTATGGCTACACCTTC.